These 6 T cell receptor beta chains came from one sample sequenced in a study of CD8 T cells in ankylosing spondylitis. Notes on the study in general: Seven or eight highly homologous variants made up a TCR beta motif, and this motif appeared characteristic of ankylosing spondylitis blood.

TCRdb called the 5' RACE reads again in MiXCR, with one record for every CDR3 protein. The sample has some 800,000 distinct CDR3 sequences, about an eighth seen once. These receptors' antigens are unknown. Input material: blood, either unsorted or a sorted T cell fraction (not recorded which). Every receptor here comes from a male donor with ankylosing spondylitis.

The chain joins TRBV6-1 to TRBJ1-4; D perhaps matches TRBD1 (5 bases). Trimming cost V 6 bases and J 1 base, with 15 bases left between them. Germline V gene lookup returns CDR1 MNHNS and CDR2 SASEGT. The CDR3 loop spans 16 amino acids. The CDR3 reads CASRRTPQGTNEKLFF. The CDR3 nucleotides read TGTGCCAGCAGGAGGACTCCGCAGGGAACTAATGAAAAACTGTTTTTT.

The rearrangement links TRBV29-1 to TRBJ2-7; D not resolved. V was clipped by 4 bases and J by 5 bases, with 18 bases between them. The germline V gene encodes CDR1 SQVTM and CDR2 ANQGSEA. The CDR3 has 14 residues. CDR3 sequence (DNA): TGCAGCGTTGGCGGAAGGAACTCCCCCCACGAGCAGTACTTC. This sequence encodes CSVGGRNSPHEQYF.

This clonotype was detected a few times. The V and J genes are TRBV7-9 and TRBJ2-1; a weak D match, TRBD2 (6 bases). From germline, CDR1 is SEHNR and CDR2 FQNEAQ (reference sequence). Trimming stripped 4 bases from V and 6 bases from J, with 19 bases between. The CDR3 contains 16 residues. This CDR3 is CASSSSFGGARNEQFF. The DNA for the CDR3 is TGTGCCAGCAGCTCTAGCTTCGGGGGAGCACGCAATGAGCAGTTCTTC.

This clonotype was seen a handful of times. The chain links TRBV11-1 to TRBJ2-3, with 7 bases identical to TRBD2. V dropped 4 bases and J dropped 1; count of bases not matched to a gene: 8. CDR1 is SGHAT and CDR2 is FQDESV in the germline V gene (reference sequence). This CDR3 spans 16 amino acids. The CDR3 DNA is TGTGCCAGCAGCTCGGAACTGCTAGCGGGCACAGATACGCAGTATTTT. Protein product: CASSSELLAGTDTQYF.

J is TRBJ2-5 and V is TRBV12-3 or TRBV12-4, with a tentative D call TRBD1 (5 bases). The CDR3 runs to 14 residues. V dropped 2 bases and J dropped 3 bases, with 10 bases sitting between them. This CDR3 reads CASSLFAGKETQYF. The CDR3 DNA reads as TGTGCCAGCAGTTTATTCGCAGGGAAAGAGACCCAGTACTTC.

This clonotype was seen at least ten times. V is TRBV4-2 and J is TRBJ2-3; D gene ambiguous. The germline gives CDR1 LGHNA, CDR2 YNFKEQ. The V gene lost 1 base and the J gene lost 0 bases, with 2 bases spanning the gap. This CDR3 has 13 amino acids. Written as DNA, the CDR3 is TGTGCCAGCAGCCAAGGCAGCACAGATACGCAGTATTTT. Translating it yields CASSQGSTDTQYF.